These T cell receptor beta chains were read from a single sample in a study of blood T cell repertoires in COVID-19. The assay was immunoSEQ multiplex PCR, and TCRdb's table has in-frame clones only and misses some. Of roughly 240,000 clones listed, 86% were seen once; the top ten hold around 1.7%. The specimen sequenced was peripheral blood. Every receptor here comes from a woman aged 60-75 years who had recovered from COVID-19. The conserved cysteine and the conserved F or W are not part of the CDR3 here. A D gene is named only where the DNA matches it firmly.

j_gene	v_gene	d_gene	CDR3aa
TRBJ2-5	TRBV7-3	.	ASSRSGQETQY
TRBJ2-7	TRBV19	.	ATGRGRGPYEQY
TRBJ1-1	TRBV7-9	TRBD1	ASQRGQNTEAF
TRBJ1-4	TRBV6-5	TRBD1	ASMGQGREKLF
TRBJ2-3	TRBV18	.	ASSPRDTSTDTQY
TRBJ1-6	TRBV7-2	TRBD1	ASSLVGAGGRNSPLH
TRBJ2-1	TRBV5-5	TRBD2	ASSPLGTSGGEQF
TRBJ1-3	TRBV5-1	TRBD1	ASSLVGTDRNTIY
TRBJ2-2	TRBV9	TRBD1	ASSPQLGTGPTGELF
TRBJ2-7	TRBV19	TRBD2	ASSPSGTYEQY